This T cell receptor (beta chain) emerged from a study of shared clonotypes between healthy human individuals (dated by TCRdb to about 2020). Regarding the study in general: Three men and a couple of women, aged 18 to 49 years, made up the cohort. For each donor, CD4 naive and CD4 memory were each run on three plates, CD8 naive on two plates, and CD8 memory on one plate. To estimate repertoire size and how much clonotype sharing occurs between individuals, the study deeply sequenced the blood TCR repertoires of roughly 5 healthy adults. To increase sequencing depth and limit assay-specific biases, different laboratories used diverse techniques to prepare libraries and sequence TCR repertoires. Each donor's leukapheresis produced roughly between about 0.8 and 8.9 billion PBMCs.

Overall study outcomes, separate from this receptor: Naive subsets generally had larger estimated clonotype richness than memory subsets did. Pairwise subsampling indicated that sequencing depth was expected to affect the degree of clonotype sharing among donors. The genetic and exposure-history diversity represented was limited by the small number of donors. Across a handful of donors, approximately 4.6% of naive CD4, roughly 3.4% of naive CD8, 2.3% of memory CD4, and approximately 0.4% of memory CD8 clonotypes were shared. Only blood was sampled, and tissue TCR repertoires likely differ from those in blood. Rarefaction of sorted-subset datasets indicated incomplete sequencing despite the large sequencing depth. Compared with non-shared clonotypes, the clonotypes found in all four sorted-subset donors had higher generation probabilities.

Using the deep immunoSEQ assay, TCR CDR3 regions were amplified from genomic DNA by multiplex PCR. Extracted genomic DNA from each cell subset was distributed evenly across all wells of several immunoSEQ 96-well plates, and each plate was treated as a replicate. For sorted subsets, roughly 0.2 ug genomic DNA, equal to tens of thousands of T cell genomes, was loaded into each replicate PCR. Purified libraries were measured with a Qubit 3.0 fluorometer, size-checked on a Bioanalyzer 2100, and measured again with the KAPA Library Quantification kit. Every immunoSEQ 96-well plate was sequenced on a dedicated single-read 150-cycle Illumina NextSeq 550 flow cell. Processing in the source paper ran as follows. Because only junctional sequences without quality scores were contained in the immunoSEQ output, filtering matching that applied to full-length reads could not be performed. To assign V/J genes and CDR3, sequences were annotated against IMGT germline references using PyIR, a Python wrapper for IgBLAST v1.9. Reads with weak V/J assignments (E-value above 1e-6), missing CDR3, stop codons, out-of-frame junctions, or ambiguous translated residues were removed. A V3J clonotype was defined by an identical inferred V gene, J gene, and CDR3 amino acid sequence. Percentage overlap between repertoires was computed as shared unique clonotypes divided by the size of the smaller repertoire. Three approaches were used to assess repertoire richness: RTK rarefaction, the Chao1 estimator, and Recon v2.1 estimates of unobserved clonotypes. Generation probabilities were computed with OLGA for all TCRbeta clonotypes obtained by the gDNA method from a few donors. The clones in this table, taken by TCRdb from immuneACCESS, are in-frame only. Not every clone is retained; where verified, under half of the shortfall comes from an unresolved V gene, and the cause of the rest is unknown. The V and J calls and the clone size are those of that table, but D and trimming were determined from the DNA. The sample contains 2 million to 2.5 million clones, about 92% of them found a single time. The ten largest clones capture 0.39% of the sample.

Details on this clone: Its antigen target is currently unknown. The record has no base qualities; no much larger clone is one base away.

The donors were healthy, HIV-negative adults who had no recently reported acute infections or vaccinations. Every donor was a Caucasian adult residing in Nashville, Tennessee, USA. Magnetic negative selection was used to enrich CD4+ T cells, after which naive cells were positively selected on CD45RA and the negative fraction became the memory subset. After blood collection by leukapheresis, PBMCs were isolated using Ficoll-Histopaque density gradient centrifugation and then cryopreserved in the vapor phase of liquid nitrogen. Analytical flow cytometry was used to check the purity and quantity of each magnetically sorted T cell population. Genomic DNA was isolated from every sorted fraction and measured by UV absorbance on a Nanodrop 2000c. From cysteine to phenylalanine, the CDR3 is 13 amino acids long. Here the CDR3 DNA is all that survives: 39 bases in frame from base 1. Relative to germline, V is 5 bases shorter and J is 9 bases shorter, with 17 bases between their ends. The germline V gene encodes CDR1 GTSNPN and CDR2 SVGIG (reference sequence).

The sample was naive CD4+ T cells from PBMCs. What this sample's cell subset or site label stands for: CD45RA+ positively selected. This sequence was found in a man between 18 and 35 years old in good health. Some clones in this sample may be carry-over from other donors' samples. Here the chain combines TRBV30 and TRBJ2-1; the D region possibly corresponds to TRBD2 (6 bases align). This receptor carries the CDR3 CAWSIRLGGEQFF. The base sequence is TGTGCCTGGTCGATTCGACTAGGTGGTGAGCAGTTCTTC.